The 27 T cell receptor beta chains in this list originate from one sample, sequenced in a study of T cell repertoires in cytomegalovirus infection. TCRdb itself ran the reads through MiXCR, one entry per CDR3 protein. The sample has about 830,000 distinct CDR3 sequences, about 31% seen once. The antigens of these receptors remain unknown. This specimen consisted of cultured CD8+ T cells from PBMCs, obtained from culture after CMV antigen stimulation. These receptors came from a human donor in good health (CMV status not recorded). Some clones in this sample may be carry-over from other donors' samples.

The chain has TRBV4-2 and TRBJ2-1, with TRBD2 matching over 9 bases. Unmatched junction bases numbered 6, after V lost 4 bases and J lost 5 bases. The CDR3 is made up of 15 amino acids. Looked up from germline, CDR1 is LGHNA and CDR2 is YNFKEQ. The CDR3 DNA sequence: TGTGCCAGCAGCCCCCGGGGCGGGGGGGACAATGAGCAGTTCTTC. It yields the protein CASSPRGGGDNEQFF.

This clonotype was seen many times. V gene TRBV19 combines with J gene TRBJ1-4, with 9 bases aligning to TRBD1. There are 18 residues in the CDR3. With V trimmed by 10 bases and J by 0 bases, 15 bases remained unmatched. CDR1 and CDR2 from the germline V gene are LNHDA and SQIVND (reference sequence). The CDR3 reads CATAIGTGKAATNEKLFF. The CDR3 DNA reads TGTGCCACCGCGATCGGGACAGGGAAGGCCGCAACTAATGAAAAACTGTTTTTT.

This rearrangement joins TRBV20-1 to TRBJ2-7; TRBD2 agrees at 8 bases. With V trimmed by 3 bases and J by 6 bases, 7 bases remained unmatched. CDR3 length: 13 amino acids. Germline CDR1 reads DFQATT; CDR2 reads SNEGSKA (reference sequence). CDR3 residues: CSARGAGVLEQYV. The CDR3 DNA follows: TGCAGTGCTAGGGGAGCGGGGGTCCTCGAGCAGTACGTC.

The V and J genes are TRBV27 and TRBJ2-3; the D is unclear. V was clipped by 7 bases and J by 0 bases, with 8 bases between them. Germline V gene data show CDR1 as MNHEY and CDR2 as SMNVEV (reference sequence). There are 13 residues in the CDR3. Here the CDR3 reads CASNPSSTDTQYF. The DNA for the CDR3 is TGTGCCAGCAATCCCAGTAGCACAGATACGCAGTATTTT.

This clonotype was seen many times. This chain uses TRBV12-3 or TRBV12-4 with TRBJ1-5, with 7 bases identical to TRBD1. J lost 6 bases, V lost 3 bases, and 8 bases had no gene match. The CDR3 runs 15 residues. The CDR3: CASSFLGGAGQPQHF. CDR3 bases: TGTGCCAGCAGTTTTTTAGGGGGCGCCGGTCAGCCCCAGCATTTT.

The chain combines TRBV9 with TRBJ2-1, with 12 nucleotides matching TRBD2. CDR1 and CDR2 (germline): SGDLS, YYNGEE. There are 16 residues in the CDR3. V was pared by 3 bases and J by 5 bases, with 6 bases of the junction left unmatched. CDR3 protein: CASSATLAGGNNEQFF. The CDR3 DNA follows: TGTGCCAGCAGCGCCACCCTAGCGGGGGGGAACAATGAGCAGTTCTTC.

This clonotype was detected only a few times. This rearrangement joins TRBV15 to TRBJ2-1, with D perhaps assigned TRBD1 or TRBD2 (7 bases each). The CDR3 runs 15 residues. Germline V lookup: CDR1 LNHNV, CDR2 YYDKDF (reference sequence). V lost 0 bases and J 6 bases, leaving 12 bases between the germline ends. The CDR3 sequence is CATSRDQGGGNEQFF. DNA of the CDR3: TGTGCCACCAGCAGAGATCAGGGGGGGGGCAATGAGCAGTTCTTC. Full variable domain (outside the CDR3, taken from reference TRBV15 and TRBJ2-1): DAMVIQNPRYQVTQFGKPVTLSCSQTLNHNVMYWYQQKSSQAPKLLFHYYDKDFNNEADTPDNFQSRRPNTSFCFLDIRSPGLGDTAMYLCATSRDQGGGNEQFFGPGTRLTVL.

DNA of the CDR3: TGCAGTGCTCCAGGACAGGGGGTTTCGGATGCCTACGAGCAGTACTTC. Translating it yields CSAPGQGVSDAYEQYF. The chain recombines TRBV20-1 with TRBJ2-7; 10 bases align to TRBD1. Germline CDR1 and CDR2: DFQATT and SNEGSKA (reference sequence). The CDR3 covers 16 residues. Trimming cost V 5 bases and J 2 bases; bases outside gene matches: 12.

This clonotype turned up a few times. The junction differs from germline at one of its ends, possibly a read error. The V call is TRBV6-8, the J call TRBJ2-5; D is undetermined. The CDR3 contains 11 residues. Looked up from germline, CDR1 is MNHGY and CDR2 is SAAAGT. DNA for the CDR3: TGTGCCAGCAGTTACCATGAGACCCAGTACTTC. It yields the protein CASSYHETQYF.

This clonotype has just a few counts. The chain uses TRBV6-5 and TRBJ1-2; 7 bases map to TRBD1. Germline V gene data show CDR1 as MNHEY and CDR2 as SVGAGI. Trimming removed 0 bases from V and 2 bases from J; junction bases left unmatched: 15. The CDR3 spans 19 residues. CDR3 nucleotide sequence: TGTGCCAGCAGTTACTCGACCGGTGACAGGGTACGATTCAACTATGGCTACACCTTC. Translated, it gives CASSYSTGDRVRFNYGYTF.

This clonotype was counted only a few times. The J gene is TRBJ1-2, the V gene TRBV7-4; D possibly corresponds to TRBD1 (6 bases). The CDR3 sequence is 13 residues long. Germline CDR1 is SGHVT and CDR2 is SQSDAQ. Trimming removed 4 bases at V and 4 bases at J, with 10 bases between. The CDR3, as DNA: TGTGCCAGCAGCTCGGGACACGTCTATGGCTACACCTTC. This sequence encodes CASSSGHVYGYTF.

The chain uses TRBV20-1 and TRBJ2-4; the D is unclear. V was cut by 0 bases and J by 1 base, with 10 bases left in between. Germline CDR1 and CDR2: DFQATT and SNEGSKA (reference sequence). The CDR3 runs to 15 residues. The CDR3 is CSARDHGTAKNIQYF. The CDR3, as DNA: TGCAGTGCTAGAGATCATGGAACTGCCAAAAACATTCAGTACTTC.

This clonotype occurred a few times. The rearrangement links TRBV7-2 to TRBJ1-5, with D perhaps matching TRBD1 (6 bases). Germline assignment: CDR1 SGHTA and CDR2 FQGNSA. The ends were cut back, 5 bases at V and 5 bases at J, with 10 bases in the middle. The CDR3 sequence is 13 residues long. The DNA of the CDR3 is TGTGCCAGCAGCGATGACAGGCATCAGCCCCAGCATTTT. It yields the protein CASSDDRHQPQHF.

This clonotype was counted ten times or more. This chain links TRBV11-1 with TRBJ1-2, with D hard to call. The CDR3 sequence is 13 residues long. V lost 1 base and J 6 bases, leaving 9 bases between the germline ends. Per germline, CDR1 SGHAT and CDR2 FQDESV (reference sequence). The CDR3 sequence: CASSLVQRDGYTF. The CDR3 DNA sequence: TGTGCCAGCAGCTTAGTACAGAGGGATGGCTACACCTTC.

The chain employs TRBV2 and TRBJ2-5; D is perhaps TRBD2 (6 bases). V lost 7 bases to trimming and J lost 7 bases, with 10 bases between them. Per germline, CDR1 SNHLY and CDR2 FYNNEI. The CDR3 consists of 11 residues. CDR3 sequence: CASTTEGTQYF. The CDR3 bases are TGTGCCAGCACAACGGAGGGGACCCAGTACTTC.

In its sample, this clonotype was seen a few times. The rearrangement links TRBV27 to TRBJ2-5; 7 positions match TRBD2. The CDR3 has 17 amino acids. The germline V gene encodes CDR1 MNHEY and CDR2 SMNVEV (reference sequence). Losses at the gene ends were 5 bases for V and 4 bases for J; bases not matched to a gene: 16. The CDR3 nucleotides are TGTGCCAGCAGTCAACCCGGGGAGGGAGAGTACCGAGAGACCCAGTACTTC. Amino acid sequence: CASSQPGEGEYRETQYF.

Turning to this clonotype: Just one base apart from a much larger clone, this may be a read error. This chain links TRBV5-4 with TRBJ1-3, with D perhaps TRBD1 (6 bases). Per germline, CDR1 SGHNT and CDR2 YYREEE (reference sequence). V shed 0 bases and J shed 2 bases, with 6 bases lying between them. CDR3 size: 14 residues. The DNA for the CDR3 is TGTGCCAGCAGCTTGGACAGGGCTGGAAACACCATATATTTT. Its protein product is CASSLDRAGNTIYF.

V usage is TRBV27 and J usage is TRBJ2-4, with a weak D call TRBD2 (5 bases). The CDR3 is 13 residues long. V was trimmed by 2 bases and J by 3 bases, leaving 5 bases between them. CDR1 is MNHEY and CDR2 is SMNVEV in the germline V gene (reference sequence). CDR3 nucleotide sequence: TGTGCCAGCAGTTTAGAGGGCAAAAACATTCAGTACTTC. Translating gives CASSLEGKNIQYF.

The V and J genes are TRBV27 and TRBJ2-5; 12 positions agree with TRBD2. This CDR3 is 16 amino acids long. Trimming at V came to 5 bases and at J to 2 bases, leaving 6 bases not matched to a gene. CDR1 MNHEY and CDR2 SMNVEV come from the germline V gene (reference sequence). The chain's CDR3 is CASSPRLAGAQETQYF. The CDR3 coding sequence is TGTGCCAGCAGTCCCCGACTAGCGGGGGCTCAAGAGACCCAGTACTTC.

This clonotype turned up a few times. The rearrangement uses TRBV7-9 and TRBJ1-1; 7 nucleotides align to TRBD1. Losses at the gene ends were 5 bases for V and 6 bases for J; bases not matched to a gene: 15. Germline assignment: CDR1 SEHNR and CDR2 FQNEAQ (reference sequence). This CDR3 region has 16 residues. CDR3 sequence (DNA): TGTGCCAGCAGCCCCACGCGGACAGGTGTAAGGGCTGAAGCTTTCTTT. Translated, it gives CASSPTRTGVRAEAFF. Combining the CDR3 with reference TRBV7-9 and TRBJ1-1 gives the whole variable domain DTGVSQNPRHKITKRGQNVTFRCDPISEHNRLYWYRQTLGQGPEFLTYFQNEAQLEKSRLLSDRFSAERPKGSFSTLEIQRTEQGDSAMYLCASSPTRTGVRAEAFFGQGTRLTVV.

This clonotype has only a few counts. The chain combines TRBV4-1 with TRBJ2-3; 14 bases line up with TRBD2. The CDR3 loop spans 15 amino acids. Trimming took 9 bases from V and 6 from J; bases not matched to a gene: 8. Germline V gene data show CDR1 as MGHRA and CDR2 as YSYEKL. DNA for the CDR3: TGCGCCAGTACGGGACTAGCGGGGGATGGGGATACGCAGTATTTT. It is translated as CASTGLAGDGDTQYF.

This clonotype was picked up a small number of times. The chain combines TRBV6-6 with TRBJ1-5; a possible D gene is TRBD1 (5 bases). Looked up from germline, CDR1 is MNHNY and CDR2 is SVGAGI (reference sequence). V lost 7 bases, J lost 1 base, and 14 bases lay in between. The CDR3 is 15 amino acids. CDR3 nucleotide sequence: TGTGCCAGCATCTCGGGAGGGGCCAGCAATCAGCCCCAGCATTTT. As protein: CASISGGASNQPQHF.

This clonotype was seen only a few times. V and J are TRBV6-5 and TRBJ2-1; D is possibly TRBD2 (7 bases). V was cut by 0 bases and J by 2 bases, with 17 bases left in between. This CDR3 has 18 amino acids. From germline, CDR1 is MNHEY and CDR2 SVGAGI. CDR3 nucleotides: TGTGCCAGCAGTTACTCCGAGGGGGGGTTTGGAACCTACAATGAGCAGTTCTTC. This encodes CASSYSEGGFGTYNEQFF.

This chain uses TRBV6-2 or TRBV6-3 with TRBJ2-7; the D gene is possibly TRBD2 (5 bases). The CDR3 contains 16 residues. In germline, CDR1 is MNHEY, CDR2 SVGEGT. V was clipped by 2 bases and J by 4 bases, with 18 bases between them. The CDR3, as DNA: TGTGCCAGCAGTTACCCGGGATTCCTTTCCCATTACGAGCAGTACTTC. Its protein product is CASSYPGFLSHYEQYF.

Only a few counts were recorded for this clonotype. The CDR3: CASRATGNWPEAFF. For the CDR3, the DNA is TGTGCCAGCAGGGCTACAGGGAACTGGCCTGAAGCTTTCTTT. The rearrangement links TRBV7-9 to TRBJ1-1; tentative D call: TRBD1 (6 bases). CDR3 length equals 14 residues. Germline V gene lookup returns CDR1 SEHNR and CDR2 FQNEAQ (reference sequence). Trimming pared 6 bases from V and 6 bases from J, leaving 17 bases between.

The chain combines TRBV10-3 with TRBJ1-2; weak D call: TRBD1 (5 bases). CDR3 size: 15 residues. Germline CDR1 ENHRY, CDR2 SYGVKD. Trimming removed 10 bases from V and 4 bases from J, with 22 bases in between. Here the CDR3 reads CATRSWDPLGYGYTF. The DNA of the CDR3 is TGTGCCACCCGTTCCTGGGACCCTCTTGGCTATGGCTACACCTTC.

With regard to this clonotype: This clone may be a read error of a much larger clone one base away. This rearrangement joins TRBV4-1 to TRBJ1-1; D remains unclear. CDR1 is MGHRA and CDR2 is YSYEKL in the germline V gene. The V gene lost 0 bases and the J gene lost 1 base, with 3 bases spanning the gap. This CDR3 comprises 13 residues. CDR3 residues: CASSQDANTEAFF. The CDR3 nucleotides read TGCGCCAGCAGCCAAGATGCGAACACTGAAGCTTTCTTT.